This entry lists 25 T cell receptor beta chains sequenced from one sample in a study of blood T cell repertoires in COVID-19. Here immunoSEQ multiplex PCR was the method, and the copy in TCRdb shows in-frame clones only, minus some. The data contain approximately 320,000 clones, approximately 86% of them seen just once; the ten biggest clones take up more than 8.5%. The sequenced material came from PBMCs or T cells enriched from blood (not recorded which). These receptors were obtained from a woman under 30 who had recovered from COVID-19.

The chain recombines TRBV19 with TRBJ2-7; possibly TRBD1 for D (6 bases). Per germline, CDR1 LNHDA and CDR2 SQIVND (reference sequence). Trimming removed 3 bases at V and 3 bases at J, with 12 bases between. The CDR3 extends over 14 amino acids. The CDR3 reads CASSIRQGIYEQYF. CDR3 nucleotide sequence: TGTGCCAGTAGTATCCGTCAGGGGATCTACGAGCAGTACTTC.

The chain couples TRBV20-1 to TRBJ2-2, with 9 bases aligning to TRBD1. This CDR3 comprises 14 residues. J gave up 6 bases and V 3 bases, and 5 bases lay outside the gene matches. Looked up from germline, CDR1 is DFQATT and CDR2 is SNEGSKA (reference sequence). This CDR3 is CSASAQGAAGELFF. CDR3 nucleotides: TGCAGTGCTAGTGCACAGGGGGCAGCCGGGGAGCTGTTTTTT.

V and J are TRBV6-6 and TRBJ1-2, with D perhaps matching TRBD1 (5 bases). V gave up 5 bases and J gave up 1 base, with 11 bases separating them. Germline V gives CDR1 MNHNY, CDR2 SVGAGI (reference sequence). The CDR3 is 14 amino acids. The CDR3 loop is CASSAYRNNYGYTF. The CDR3 coding sequence is TGTGCCAGCAGTGCATACAGGAATAACTATGGCTACACCTTC.

The chain links TRBV19 to TRBJ2-4; 8 bases line up with TRBD1. Trimming removed 3 bases from V and 4 bases from J; junction bases left unmatched: 8. Germline loops: CDR1 LNHDA, CDR2 SQIVND (reference sequence). The CDR3 runs 16 residues. CDR3 region: CASSIGRGPKKNIQYF. The CDR3 DNA sequence: TGTGCCAGTAGTATCGGCAGGGGGCCGAAAAAAAACATTCAGTACTTC. Full variable domain (outside the CDR3, taken from reference TRBV19 and TRBJ2-4): DGGITQSPKYLFRKEGQNVTLSCEQNLNHDAMYWYRQDPGQGLRLIYYSQIVNDFQKGDIAEGYSVSREKKESFPLTVTSAQKNPTAFYLCASSIGRGPKKNIQYFGAGTRLSVL.

The V call is TRBV10-3, the J call TRBJ2-7; D might be TRBD2 (5 bases). The CDR3 is 12 amino acids. The germline V gene has CDR1 ENHRY and CDR2 SYGVKD. Trimming left V 4 bases short and J 6 bases short, with 10 bases between. The CDR3 sequence: CAISGPAVEQYF. DNA for the CDR3: TGTGCCATCAGTGGGCCAGCGGTCGAGCAGTACTTC.

The chain carries TRBV4-1 and TRBJ1-1; D ambiguous. Trimming stripped 2 bases from V and 3 bases from J, with 10 bases between. Per germline, CDR1 MGHRA and CDR2 YSYEKL. This CDR3 is 14 amino acids long. CDR3 region: CASSQRGGDTEAFF. For the CDR3, the DNA is TGCGCCAGCAGCCAACGGGGTGGTGACACTGAAGCTTTCTTT.

J is TRBJ2-4 and V is TRBV5-1; D perhaps matches TRBD2 (5 bases). The CDR3 has 14 amino acids. Germline V gene sequence: CDR1 SGHRS, CDR2 YFSETQ. V was cut by 5 bases and J by 7 bases, with 16 bases left in between. In nucleotides, the CDR3 is TGCGCCAGCAGAGAGGGAGCGGACTTCAACATTCAGTACTTC. Protein sequence: CASREGADFNIQYF.

The rearrangement links TRBV18 to TRBJ2-5; 8 positions match TRBD2. Germline CDR1 is KGHSH and CDR2 is LQKENI. V dropped 3 bases and J dropped 5; count of bases not matched to a gene: 5. The CDR3 has 14 residues. CDR3 nucleotides: TGTGCCAGCTCACCGGGACTAGTAGACGAGACCCAGTACTTC. The encoded protein is CASSPGLVDETQYF. Full variable domain (outside the CDR3, taken from reference TRBV18 and TRBJ2-5): NAGVMQNPRHLVRRRGQEARLRCSPMKGHSHVYWYRQLPEEGLKFMVYLQKENIIDESGMPKERFSAEFPKEGPSILRIQQVVRGDSAAYFCASSPGLVDETQYFGPGTRLLVL.

This chain joins TRBV6-2 or TRBV6-3 and TRBJ1-3; D gene ambiguous. The length of the CDR3 is 13 residues. Germline CDR1 and CDR2: MNHEY and SVGEGT. V dropped 4 bases and J dropped 1 base, with 5 bases sitting between them. CDR3 sequence (DNA): TGTGCCAGCAGTTTCGTTTCTGGAAACACCATATATTTT. This codes for CASSFVSGNTIYF.

The chain couples TRBV10-3 to TRBJ2-3, with TRBD1 identical over 9 bases. The CDR3 spans 14 residues. The ends lost 7 bases at V and 6 bases at J; junction bases unmatched: 8. Looked up from germline, CDR1 is ENHRY and CDR2 is SYGVKD. The CDR3 DNA reads as TGTGCCATCACCGGGGAACAGGGGGCTGATACGCAGTATTTT. Protein product: CAITGEQGADTQYF.

This sequence joins TRBV5-1 and TRBJ2-7; tentatively, D is TRBD1 (6 bases). Trimming left V 4 bases short and J 2 bases short, with 19 bases between. The CDR3 spans 16 residues. In germline, CDR1 is SGHRS, CDR2 YFSETQ. The CDR3 loop is CASSRGPGTWTYEQYF. The DNA for the CDR3 is TGCGCCAGCAGCCGGGGTCCGGGGACATGGACCTACGAGCAGTACTTC.

The rearrangement uses TRBV7-9 and TRBJ1-2, with 9 bases lining up with TRBD1. Germline V gene sequence: CDR1 SEHNR, CDR2 FQNEAQ (reference sequence). The CDR3 totals 17 residues. Trimming removed 5 bases from V and 2 bases from J; junction bases left unmatched: 12. CDR3 bases: TGTGCCAGCAGCCCCCCCGTGGGACAGGGAAAAAACTATGGCTACACCTTC. Translating it yields CASSPPVGQGKNYGYTF.

The chain is built from TRBV10-3 and TRBJ1-4; D ambiguous. V lost 6 bases and J lost 8, with 16 bases in between. The CDR3 sequence is 14 residues long. The germline V gene encodes CDR1 ENHRY and CDR2 SYGVKD. As DNA, the CDR3 is TGTGCCATCAGCGAGACGGGAGCGGGGGAAAAACTGTTTTTT. Amino acids: CAISETGAGEKLFF.

The V call is TRBV19, the J call TRBJ1-5; the match to TRBD1 covers 7 bases. After removal of 2 bases from V and 0 bases from J, the junction contained 10 bases not matched to a gene. Germline lookup yields CDR1 LNHDA and CDR2 SQIVND (reference sequence). CDR3 length: 18 residues. CDR3 region: CASSIRSDYRGSNQPQHF. The CDR3 DNA is TGTGCCAGTAGTATAAGGTCGGACTACAGGGGTAGCAATCAGCCCCAGCATTTT.

The chain links TRBV6-2 or TRBV6-3 to TRBJ2-1, with D possibly being TRBD2 (5 bases). From germline, CDR1 is MNHEY and CDR2 SVGEGT. With 0 bases removed from V and 3 bases from J, the gap between germline ends came to 15 bases. CDR3 length: 17 amino acids. In nucleotides, the CDR3 is TGTGCCAGCAGTTACTCTGTGGCGGGTTATTACTACAATGAGCAGTTCTTC. This gives the protein CASSYSVAGYYYNEQFF.

This chain joins TRBV2 and TRBJ1-5, with D hard to call. Germline assignment: CDR1 SNHLY and CDR2 FYNNEI. The length of the CDR3 is 13 residues. V lost 3 bases to trimming and J lost 2 bases, with 5 bases between them. Written as DNA, the CDR3 is TGTGCCAGCAGTGATGAGGGCAATCAGCCCCAGCATTTT. Encoded protein: CASSDEGNQPQHF.

This chain links TRBV5-5 with TRBJ2-3, with 7 bases aligning to TRBD1. The CDR3 sequence is 15 residues long. Germline V gene sequence: CDR1 SGHKS, CDR2 YYEKEE (reference sequence). V shed 2 bases and J 7 bases; nucleotides not matched to a gene: 10. CDR3 DNA: TGTGCCAGCAGCTTTTATACAGGGGCCATGAATACGCAGTATTTT. It encodes CASSFYTGAMNTQYF.

This clone was seen once. The genes are TRBV9 and TRBJ2-7; 9 bases line up with TRBD2. CDR1 SGDLS and CDR2 YYNGEE come from the germline V gene. V trimming: 7 bases; J trimming: 1 base; junction bases outside the gene matches: 15. This CDR3 contains 17 residues. In DNA form, the CDR3 reads TGTGCCAGCGGCCTAAACCCATCTAGCGGGGCGTCCTACGAGCAGTACTTC. Its protein is CASGLNPSSGASYEQYF.

This chain uses TRBV30 with TRBJ1-1; D gene unclear. CDR1 is GTSNPN, CDR2 SVGIG, per germline (reference sequence). V was pared by 0 bases and J by 4 bases, with 9 bases between. The length of the CDR3 is 13 residues. In DNA, the CDR3 is TGTGCCTGGAGTGTACACGGGATCACTGAAGCTTTCTTT. It is translated as CAWSVHGITEAFF.

The DNA for the CDR3 is TGCGCCAGCAGCTTACGGACAGGGCCCCACGAGCAGTACTTC. Translated: CASSLRTGPHEQYF. This sequence joins TRBV5-1 and TRBJ2-7; 8 bases are a match to TRBD1. The CDR3 has 14 residues. Trimming cost V 2 bases and J 5 bases; bases outside gene matches: 6. CDR1 is SGHRS and CDR2 is YFSETQ in the germline V gene.

J is TRBJ2-1 and V is TRBV7-9; the match to TRBD1 covers 7 bases. CDR3 length equals 15 residues. Germline trimming cut 5 bases from V and 6 bases from J; bases unmatched to any gene: 10. Germline lookup yields CDR1 SEHNR and CDR2 FQNEAQ (reference sequence). CDR3 sequence reads: CASSPPFRQGNEQFF. The CDR3 DNA is TGTGCCAGCAGCCCTCCTTTTAGACAGGGCAATGAGCAGTTCTTC.

The table lists this clone with a count of one. This chain links TRBV28 with TRBJ1-2; TRBD1 agrees at 7 bases. The CDR3 extends over 14 amino acids. Trimming removed 8 bases from V and 3 bases from J; junction bases left unmatched: 9. CDR1 is MDHEN and CDR2 is SYDVKM in the germline V gene. CDR3 bases: TGTGCCAGCGTCGGTGCCGACAGGGACTATGGCTACACCTTC. It yields the protein CASVGADRDYGYTF.

V and J are TRBV4-1 and TRBJ1-1; D may be TRBD1 (5 bases). The germline CDR1 and CDR2 sequences are MGHRA and YSYEKL. The CDR3 contains 14 residues. V was pared by 1 base and J by 1 base, with 7 bases between. CDR3 bases: TGCGCCAGCAGCCAAGTTGGGGCGAACACTGAAGCTTTCTTT. Protein product: CASSQVGANTEAFF.

The rearrangement joins TRBV6-4 to TRBJ2-3; TRBD2 is a possible D gene (7 bases). CDR1 and CDR2 (germline): MRHNA, SNTAGT. Trimming pared 2 bases from V and 2 bases from J, leaving 8 bases between. The CDR3 contains 14 residues. CDR3 bases: TGTGCCAGCAGTGACGGGGGGGCCACAGATACGCAGTATTTT. It specifies CASSDGGATDTQYF.

The rearrangement joins TRBV28 to TRBJ1-2; D is possibly TRBD1 (6 bases). The CDR3 totals 13 residues. The ends were cut back, 7 bases at V and 6 bases at J, with 15 bases in the middle. CDR1 and CDR2 from the germline V gene are MDHEN and SYDVKM. The CDR3 DNA is TGTGCCAGCACAGGGGCCCTAGGCGATGGCTACACCTTC. Translated, it gives CASTGALGDGYTF.